The T cell receptor (beta chain) described here comes from a study of T cell responses to AZD1222 COVID-19 vaccine. On this clone: Its antigen remains unknown.

Germline-derived CDR1 and CDR2 are SGHTS and YDEGEE. The CDR3 is 14 residues long. V lost 3 bases, J lost 7 bases, and 14 bases lay in between. Only in-frame clones appear in the TCRdb table, and some are missing; sequencing was by immunoSEQ multiplex PCR. The sample has approximately 150,000 clones, roughly 91% seen once; the top ten hold 5% to 6.5%. Study results and limitations: Nearly half of unique spike-specific TCRs reportedly avoided B.1.351 and B.1.1.7 mutated regions.

This TCR derives from an adult who received the AZD1222 COVID-19 vaccine. The sample here was peripheral blood, taken 28 days after the second AZD1222 dose. The rearrangement joins TRBV5-8 to TRBJ1-5; D unresolved. The CDR3 DNA sequence: TGTGCCAGCAGCTCCCCTCGAGGGCGACAGCCCCAGCATTTT. It codes for CASSSPRGRQPQHF.